The source of this T cell receptor (beta chain) is a study of Ad26.COV2.S vaccination and SARS-CoV-2 variants. Study information: Ad26.COV2.S, an intramuscular injection, was given once or twice 56 days apart.

Study outcomes and limitations: In vaccinated individuals, spike-specific CD8+ and CD4+ T cell responses reportedly displayed substantial breadth.

Sample treatment: some 20 received Ad26.COV2.S at low or high dose, single or two shots; roughly five received placebo; per-sample allocation not given. After the first vaccine or placebo injection, samples were drawn on day 63. An Ad26 vector expressing Wuhan-strain SARS-CoV-2 spike constituted the vaccine. About this clone: Its specificity is unknown.

CDR3 length: 15 amino acids. The V segment lost 11 bases and the J segment 0 bases; nucleotides outside the gene matches: 10. Germline V CDR1 and CDR2: SEHNR, FQNEAQ (reference sequence). Clones were sequenced by immunoSEQ multiplex PCR, and TCRdb holds only the in-frame ones, with some missing. The profile shows about 350,000 clones, roughly 87% of them singletons. The source of this sequence is a person aged 18 to 65 who received the Ad26.COV2.S COVID-19 vaccine or a placebo. The sample here was peripheral blood, taken in a trial of Ad26.COV2.S vaccine versus placebo. V and J are TRBV7-9 and TRBJ1-3, with TRBD1 identical over 7 bases. CDR3 sequence (DNA): TGTGCCTTTCGGGAGGGGGCTGTCTCTGGAAACACCATATATTTT. Residues: CAFREGAVSGNTIYF.